This TCR beta chain was captured in a study of shared clonotypes between healthy human individuals. The CDR3 is 15 amino acids. V was cut by 2 bases and J by 3 bases, with 12 bases left in between. Germline values: CDR1 SGHNT, CDR2 YYREEE (reference sequence). Study-wide results and limits: Estimated richness values were generally larger in naive subsets than in memory subsets.

Turning to this clone: Its antigen is unidentified.

The method was immunoSEQ multiplex PCR; TCRdb's version includes in-frame clones alone and lacks a portion of them. The sample holds some 1.5 million clones, 95% to 99% seen once. The source material was naive CD4+ T cells sorted from blood. Subset: CD45RA+ positively selected. The clonotype originates from a man aged 25-45 years in good health. This chain links TRBV5-4 with TRBJ2-1; D unresolved. Written as DNA, the CDR3 is TGTGCCAGCAGCTTATCCGGCGGTAACTACAATGAGCAGTTCTTC. Its translation is CASSLSGGNYNEQFF.